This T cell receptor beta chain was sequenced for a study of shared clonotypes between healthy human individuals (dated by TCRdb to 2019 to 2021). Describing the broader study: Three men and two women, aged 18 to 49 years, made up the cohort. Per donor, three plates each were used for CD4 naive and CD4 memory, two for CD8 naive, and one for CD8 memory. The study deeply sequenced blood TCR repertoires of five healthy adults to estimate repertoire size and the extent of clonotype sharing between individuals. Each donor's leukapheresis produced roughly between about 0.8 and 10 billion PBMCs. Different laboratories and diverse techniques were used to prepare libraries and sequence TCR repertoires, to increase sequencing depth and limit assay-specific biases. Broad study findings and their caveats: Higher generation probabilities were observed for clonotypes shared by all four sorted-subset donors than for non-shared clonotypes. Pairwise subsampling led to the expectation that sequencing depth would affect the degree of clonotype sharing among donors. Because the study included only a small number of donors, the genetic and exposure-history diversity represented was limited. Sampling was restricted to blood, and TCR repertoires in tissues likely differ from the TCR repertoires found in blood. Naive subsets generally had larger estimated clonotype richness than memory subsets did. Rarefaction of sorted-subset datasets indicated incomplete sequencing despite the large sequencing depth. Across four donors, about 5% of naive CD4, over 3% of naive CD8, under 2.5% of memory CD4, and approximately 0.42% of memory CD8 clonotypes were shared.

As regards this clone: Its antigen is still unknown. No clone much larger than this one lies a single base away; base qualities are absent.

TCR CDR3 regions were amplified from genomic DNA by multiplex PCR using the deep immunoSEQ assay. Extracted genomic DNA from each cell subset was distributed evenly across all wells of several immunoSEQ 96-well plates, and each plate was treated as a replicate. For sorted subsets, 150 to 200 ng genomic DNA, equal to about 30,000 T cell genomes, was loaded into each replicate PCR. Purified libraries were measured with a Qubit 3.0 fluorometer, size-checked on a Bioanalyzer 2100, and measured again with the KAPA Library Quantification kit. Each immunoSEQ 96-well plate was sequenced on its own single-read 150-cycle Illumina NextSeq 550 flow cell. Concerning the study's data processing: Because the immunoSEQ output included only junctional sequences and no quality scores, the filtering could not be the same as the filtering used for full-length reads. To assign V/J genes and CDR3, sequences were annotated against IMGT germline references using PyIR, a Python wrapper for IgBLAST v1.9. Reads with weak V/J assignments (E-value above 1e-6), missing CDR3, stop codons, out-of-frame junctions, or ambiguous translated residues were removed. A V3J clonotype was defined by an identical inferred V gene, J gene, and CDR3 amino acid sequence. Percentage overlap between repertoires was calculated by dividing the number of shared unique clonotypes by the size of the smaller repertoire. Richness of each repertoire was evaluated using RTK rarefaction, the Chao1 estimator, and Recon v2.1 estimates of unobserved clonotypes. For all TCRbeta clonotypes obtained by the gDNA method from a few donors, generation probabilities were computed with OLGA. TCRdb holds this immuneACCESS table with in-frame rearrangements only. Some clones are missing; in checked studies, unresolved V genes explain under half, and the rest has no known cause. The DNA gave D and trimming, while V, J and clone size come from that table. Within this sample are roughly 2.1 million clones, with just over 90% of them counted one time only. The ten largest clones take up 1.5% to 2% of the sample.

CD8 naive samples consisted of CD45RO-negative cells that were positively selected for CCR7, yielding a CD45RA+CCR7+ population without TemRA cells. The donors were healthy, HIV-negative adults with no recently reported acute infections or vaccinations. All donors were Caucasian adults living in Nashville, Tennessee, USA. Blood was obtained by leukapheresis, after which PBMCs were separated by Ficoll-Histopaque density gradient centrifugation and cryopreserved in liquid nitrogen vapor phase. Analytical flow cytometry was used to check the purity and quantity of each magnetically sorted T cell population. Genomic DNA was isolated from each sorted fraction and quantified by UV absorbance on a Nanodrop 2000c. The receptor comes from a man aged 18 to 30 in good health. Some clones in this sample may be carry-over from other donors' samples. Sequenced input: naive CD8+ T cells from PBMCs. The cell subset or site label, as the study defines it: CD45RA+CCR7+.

The bases are TGTGCCAGCAGACCGAGGGGGGACGTTGTAAAACTGTTTTTT. It is translated as CASRPRGDVVKLFF. Recombination joined TRBV2 with TRBJ1-4; a tentative D call is TRBD1 (6 bases match). Per the germline V gene, SNHLY is the CDR1 and FYNNEI is the CDR2. V drops 6 bases and J drops 10 bases, leaving 18 bases in between. The CDR3 spans 14 residues, from the cysteine through the phenylalanine. The kept DNA is CDR3 alone, 42 bases in frame from the first base.